The 21 T cell receptor beta chains in this list originate from one sample, sequenced in a study of blood T cell repertoires in COVID-19. Method: immunoSEQ multiplex PCR; TCRdb's copy keeps in-frame clones and lacks some. The repertoire has fewer than 85,000 clones, roughly four fifths of them found once; the top ten carry roughly a fifth. Sequencing was done on a sample of peripheral blood. These receptors were taken from a human donor in a cohort sampled during active COVID-19.

The CDR3 is CASSLLSTYEQYF. CDR3 coding DNA: TGTGCCAGCAGTTTATTGAGCACCTACGAGCAGTACTTC. The V and J genes are TRBV28 and TRBJ2-7; D remains ambiguous. There are 13 residues in the CDR3. V was shortened by 1 base and J by 2 bases, with 6 bases between the two germline ends. Germline CDR1 is MDHEN and CDR2 is SYDVKM.

The CDR3 DNA reads TGTGCCAGCTCGAGACAGGGGGCGAGCAATCAGCCCCAGCATTTT. It translates to CASSRQGASNQPQHF. The rearrangement uses TRBV18 and TRBJ1-5, with 10 nucleotides matching TRBD1. CDR3 length equals 15 residues. The V and J ends lost 6 bases and 1 base, in that order; junction bases with no gene match: 3. Looked up from germline, CDR1 is KGHSH and CDR2 is LQKENI.

The V and J genes are TRBV6-2 or TRBV6-3 and TRBJ2-3, with TRBD2 matching 8 bases. V lost 6 bases to trimming and J lost 0 bases; unmatched junction nucleotides: 2. The germline V gene encodes CDR1 MNHEY and CDR2 SVGEGT. The CDR3 spans 14 residues. The CDR3 DNA is TGTGCCAGCAGCGAGCGGGAGAGCACAGATACGCAGTATTTT. It translates to CASSERESTDTQYF.

This chain connects TRBV15 to TRBJ1-1; D may be TRBD1 (5 bases). Germline CDR1 and CDR2: LNHNV and YYDKDF (reference sequence). The V end lost 1 base, the J end lost 4 bases, and 10 bases lay between the germline ends. The length of the CDR3 is 14 residues. The chain's CDR3 is CATSRGWGGTEAFF. CDR3 bases: TGTGCCACCAGCAGAGGGTGGGGGGGCACTGAAGCTTTCTTT.

This clone was seen a few times. V usage is TRBV4-1 and J usage is TRBJ1-3; D gene unclear. V shed 1 base and J shed 4 bases, with 2 bases lying between them. The CDR3 has 12 amino acids. Germline CDR1 is MGHRA and CDR2 is YSYEKL. CDR3 nucleotide sequence: TGCGCCAGCAGCCAAGCGGGAAACACCATATATTTT. Its translation: CASSQAGNTIYF.

Comments on this clone: Mismatch with germline at one junction end may stem from a read error. The V and J genes are TRBV7-7 and TRBJ2-5; 9 bases line up with TRBD1. There are 15 residues in the CDR3. Per germline, CDR1 SSHAT and CDR2 FNYEAQ (reference sequence). Written as DNA, the CDR3 is TGTGCTAGCAGCTACCGGGACAGGGTTGGAGAGACCCAGTACTTC. It specifies CASSYRDRVGETQYF.

The CDR3 is CASSVAQTNQPQHF. In DNA, the CDR3 is TGTGCCAGCAGCGTAGCACAGACCAATCAGCCCCAGCATTTT. The rearrangement links TRBV9 to TRBJ1-5, with D unclear. The CDR3 is 14 amino acids. V lost 0 bases and J 3 bases, leaving 7 bases between the germline ends. The V gene's germline CDR1 is SGDLS and CDR2 YYNGEE. The variable domain in full, with the rest retrieved from reference TRBV9 and TRBJ1-5, is DSGVTQTPKHLITATGQRVTLRCSPRSGDLSVYWYQQSLDQGLQFLIQYYNGEERAKGNILERFSAQQFPDLHSELNLSSLELGDSALYFCASSVAQTNQPQHFGDGTRLSIL.

V usage is TRBV12-3 or TRBV12-4 and J usage is TRBJ2-3; TRBD2 is a possible D gene (6 bases). V lost 10 bases to trimming and J lost 0 bases, with 11 bases between them. The CDR3 sequence is 13 residues long. The CDR3 nucleotides are TGTGCCATTCACAGCGGGAGCACAGATACGCAGTATTTT. Protein product: CAIHSGSTDTQYF.

For this clone: This specimen includes other DNA sequences encoding the same CDR3. This chain connects TRBV2 to TRBJ1-3; the D gene is possibly TRBD1 (5 bases). Trimming removed 4 bases from V and 4 bases from J, with 5 bases in between. CDR3 size: 12 residues. The germline V gene has CDR1 SNHLY and CDR2 FYNNEI. As DNA, the CDR3 is TGTGCCAGCAGTGCAGGGGGAAACACCATATATTTT. It translates to CASSAGGNTIYF.

V is TRBV5-1 and J is TRBJ1-4; possible D gene TRBD1, 5 bases. The CDR3 contains 16 residues. The germline CDR1 and CDR2 sequences are SGHRS and YFSETQ. V was cut by 4 bases and J by 0 bases, with 13 bases left in between. CDR3 amino acids: CASSPQAPSTNEKLFF. The CDR3 DNA is TGCGCCAGCAGCCCACAGGCTCCCTCAACTAATGAAAAACTGTTTTTT. Combining the CDR3 with reference TRBV5-1 and TRBJ1-4 gives the whole variable domain KAGVTQTPRYLIKTRGQQVTLSCSPISGHRSVSWYQQTPGQGLQFLFEYFSETQRNKGNFPGRFSGRQFSNSRSEMNVSTLELGDSALYLCASSPQAPSTNEKLFFGSGTQLSVL.

This rearrangement joins TRBV7-6 to TRBJ2-7, with 7 bases that match TRBD1. The length of the CDR3 is 14 residues. Per the germline V gene, CDR1 is SGHVS and CDR2 is FNYEAQ. V dropped 5 bases and J dropped 2; count of bases not matched to a gene: 6. The CDR3 DNA is TGTGCCAGCAGCGCAGCCGGGACAGCCTACGAGCAGTACTTC. The encoded protein is CASSAAGTAYEQYF.

This sequence joins TRBV3-1 (or the pseudogene TRBV3-2) and TRBJ1-1; no definite D call. The germline V and J ends were trimmed by 2 bases and 7 bases, with 5 bases remaining between them. The CDR3 has 11 residues. The germline gives CDR1 LGHDT, CDR2 YNNKEL (reference sequence). The CDR3: CASSQTGEAFF. The CDR3, as DNA: TGTGCCAGCAGCCAAACCGGTGAAGCTTTCTTT.

V is TRBV28 and J is TRBJ2-7; 8 bases agree with TRBD1. Germline V lookup: CDR1 MDHEN, CDR2 SYDVKM. This CDR3 has 12 residues. The trim removed 5 bases at V and 7 bases at J, leaving 4 bases unmatched. The CDR3, as DNA: TGTGCCAGCAGTCGGACAGGGAGGGAGCAGTACTTC. Translating it yields CASSRTGREQYF.

The chain recombines TRBV4-2 with TRBJ1-6; D uncertain. Looked up from germline, CDR1 is LGHNA and CDR2 is YNFKEQ. The CDR3 loop spans 15 amino acids. Trimming removed 2 bases from V and 6 bases from J, with 11 bases in between. CDR3 sequence (DNA): TGTGCCAGCAGCCAACCCCACGGGGTTAATTCACCCCTCCACTTT. Residues: CASSQPHGVNSPLHF.

This chain connects TRBV3-1 (or the pseudogene TRBV3-2) to TRBJ2-2; D ambiguous. Trimming left V 1 base short and J 8 bases short, with 11 bases between. Germline assignment: CDR1 LGHDT and CDR2 YNNKEL (reference sequence). CDR3 size: 14 residues. In nucleotides, the CDR3 is TGTGCCAGCAGCCAAGTTGGCTCGTCGGGGGAGCTGTTTTTT. It specifies CASSQVGSSGELFF.

V usage is TRBV28 and J usage is TRBJ1-5; a possible D gene is TRBD1 (5 bases). V was pared by 4 bases and J by 7 bases, with 17 bases between. The CDR3 sequence is 15 residues long. Per the germline V gene, CDR1 is MDHEN and CDR2 is SYDVKM. CDR3 loop: CASSSGRGSQQPQHF. In DNA, the CDR3 is TGTGCCAGCAGTTCGGGGCGGGGATCTCAGCAGCCCCAGCATTTT. Complete variable domain (other parts from reference TRBV28 and TRBJ1-5): DVKVTQSSRYLVKRTGEKVFLECVQDMDHENMFWYRQDPGLGLRLIYFSYDVKMKEKGDIPEGYSVSREKKERFSLILESASTNQTSMYLCASSSGRGSQQPQHFGDGTRLSIL.

This chain connects TRBV3-1 (or the pseudogene TRBV3-2) to TRBJ1-5, with 8 nucleotides matching TRBD1. Germline V gene data show CDR1 as LGHDT and CDR2 as YNNKEL (reference sequence). The ends lost 6 bases at V and 6 bases at J; junction bases unmatched: 7. The CDR3 loop spans 14 amino acids. CDR3 residues: CASSRQGLGQPQHF. For the CDR3, the DNA is TGTGCCAGCAGTCGACAGGGGTTAGGTCAGCCCCAGCATTTT.

The rearrangement links TRBV11-1 to TRBJ1-1; the match to TRBD1 covers 12 bases. Germline V lookup: CDR1 SGHAT, CDR2 FQDESV (reference sequence). This CDR3 comprises 16 residues. After removal of 4 bases from V and 0 bases from J, the junction contained 3 bases not matched to a gene. The chain's CDR3 is CASSWDRGPLNTEAFF. CDR3 sequence (DNA): TGTGCCAGCAGCTGGGACAGGGGGCCCCTGAACACTGAAGCTTTCTTT.

With respect to this clone: It is unclear where the CDR3 begins or ends on the DNA, so no DNA is shown, and the CDR3 is as TCRdb lists it. The chain is built from TRBV11-3 and TRBJ2-2; the listed D gene, TRBD1, was not tested against the DNA. Germline V gene data show CDR1 as SGHNT and CDR2 as YENEEA. The CDR3 is 17 residues long, ends included. The chain's CDR3 is CASSRSGTGVRFGELFF.

The chain carries TRBV18 and TRBJ2-7, with 9 bases lining up with TRBD1. After removal of 2 bases from V and 0 bases from J, the junction contained 2 bases not matched to a gene. The CDR3 is 15 residues long. Germline CDR1 and CDR2: KGHSH and LQKENI. CDR3 nucleotides: TGTGCCAGCTCACCAGGGACAGGGACCTCCTACGAGCAGTACTTC. As protein: CASSPGTGTSYEQYF.

The chain is built from TRBV6-6 and TRBJ1-5, with D perhaps matching TRBD1 (6 bases). Trimming removed 4 bases from V and 11 bases from J, with 18 bases in between. The germline gives CDR1 MNHNY, CDR2 SVGAGI (reference sequence). This CDR3 is 14 amino acids long. The CDR3 here is CASSWTDSRFAQHF. The CDR3 DNA follows: TGTGCCAGCAGTTGGACGGACAGCCGCTTTGCCCAGCATTTT.